This record covers a single T cell receptor (beta chain). Its specificity is not known. MiXCR, applied by TCRdb to the RT-PCR reads, yields one record per CDR3 protein. Counted here are 450,000 to 600,000 distinct CDR3 sequences, 6% to 9% occurring once; the ten biggest clones make up about 12%. Trimming cost V 4 bases and J 7 bases; bases outside gene matches: 4. The CDR3 extends over 15 amino acids. Germline loops: CDR1 SGHTS, CDR2 YDEGEE. These data come from a study of response to subunit inactivated influenza vaccine. Study findings and constraints: Authors suggested that a seasonal influenza vaccination recruits few new T cells each time.

The chain combines TRBV5-8 with TRBJ1-6; 11 bases map to TRBD1. This material consisted of PBMCs from blood, taken approximately 25 months after vaccination. The receptor was isolated from a man in his fifties or sixties who received an inactivated influenza vaccine. This CDR3 is CASSGQGAENSPLHF. The CDR3, as DNA: TGTGCCAGCAGCGGACAGGGGGCGGAAAATTCACCCCTCCACTTT.